The text below deals with one TCR beta chain. Trimming left V 0 bases short and J 0 bases short, with 5 bases between. CDR3 length: 14 residues. The germline CDR1 and CDR2 sequences are MGHRA and YSYEKL. This specimen comes from a study of T cell responses to AZD1222 COVID-19 vaccine. Clones were sequenced by immunoSEQ multiplex PCR, and TCRdb holds only the in-frame ones, with some missing. The sample carries more than 95,000 clones, around nine tenths recorded once. The sample consisted of peripheral blood, taken on day 0 of AZD1222 vaccination. The sequence was collected from an adult in good health. The chain couples TRBV4-1 to TRBJ1-1; D is uncertain. The DNA for the CDR3 is TGCGCCAGCAGCCAAGATCCGATGAACACTGAAGCTTTCTTT. Amino acids: CASSQDPMNTEAFF.